The 27 T cell receptor beta chains below all came from one sample that was sequenced in a study of T cell responses to AZD1222 COVID-19 vaccine. Assay: immunoSEQ multiplex PCR; the TCRdb copy retains only in-frame clones and omits some. This table holds 240,000 or so clones, approximately 93% found once. Sequenced here: peripheral blood, sampled on day 0 of AZD1222 vaccination. All receptors derive from an adult in good health.

V and J are TRBV29-1 and TRBJ2-5; TRBD1 might be the D (6 bases). Germline values: CDR1 SQVTM, CDR2 ANQGSEA. The CDR3 loop spans 12 amino acids. Trimming pared 6 bases from V and 5 bases from J, leaving 13 bases between. The CDR3 protein is CSVCTGPETQYF. CDR3 DNA: TGCAGCGTCTGCACAGGGCCCGAGACCCAGTACTTC.

The V call is TRBV29-1, the J call TRBJ2-1; 8 nucleotides align to TRBD2. There are 14 residues in the CDR3. Germline V gene lookup returns CDR1 SQVTM and CDR2 ANQGSEA. CDR3 protein: CAISGVRSYNEQFF. The CDR3 coding sequence is TGCGCCATTAGCGGGGTTCGCTCCTACAATGAGCAGTTCTTC.

The genes are TRBV28 and TRBJ2-3, with a weak D call TRBD2 (6 bases). V gave up 5 bases and J gave up 0 bases, with 15 bases separating them. The CDR3 consists of 16 residues. CDR1 MDHEN and CDR2 SYDVKM come from the germline V gene. This CDR3 is CASSALGGHSTDTQYF. The CDR3 region has the DNA TGTGCCAGCAGTGCCTTGGGGGGTCATAGCACAGATACGCAGTATTTT.

CDR3: CASSPGPSNYEQYF. In DNA form, the CDR3 reads TGTGCCAGCAGCCCGGGGCCGTCGAACTACGAGCAGTACTTC. The chain recombines TRBV28 with TRBJ2-7; possibly TRBD1 or TRBD2 for D (5 bases each). The length of the CDR3 is 14 residues. The germline gives CDR1 MDHEN, CDR2 SYDVKM. Trimming pared 6 bases from V and 3 bases from J, leaving 15 bases between.

The chain uses TRBV21-1 and TRBJ2-2; TRBD2 is the table's D call, not checked against the DNA. TRBV21-1 is a pseudogene. CDR3 length equals 15 residues. CDR3 sequence reads: CASSKVISGWGELFF. The CDR3 region has the DNA TGTGCCAGCAGCAAAGTGATTAGCGGATGGGGGGAGCTGTTTTTT.

The count of this clone is one. The chain employs TRBV5-4 and TRBJ1-2; the D gene is possibly TRBD1 (6 bases). This CDR3 is 14 amino acids long. Trimming removed 0 bases from V and 3 bases from J, with 9 bases in between. Germline assignment: CDR1 SGHNT and CDR2 YYREEE (reference sequence). CDR3 DNA sequence: TGTGCCAGCAGCTTGGCGAAGGGGGACTATGGCTACACCTTC. Protein: CASSLAKGDYGYTF.

The chain employs TRBV3-1 (or the pseudogene TRBV3-2) and TRBJ1-2, with 8 bases identical to TRBD1. Germline V gene data show CDR1 as LGHDT and CDR2 as YNNKEL (reference sequence). CDR3 length: 18 amino acids. With 2 bases clipped from V and 4 bases from J, the junction kept 15 bases outside the gene matches. CDR3 sequence: CASSQKKGQGAYSYGYTF. CDR3 bases: TGTGCCAGCAGCCAAAAAAAAGGGCAGGGGGCCTACTCCTATGGCTACACCTTC.

The chain couples TRBV28 to TRBJ2-5; D may be TRBD2 (8 bases). Germline CDR1 reads MDHEN; CDR2 reads SYDVKM. CDR3 length: 16 residues. V was pared by 6 bases and J by 6 bases, with 23 bases between. Here the CDR3 DNA reads TGTGCCAGCAGCCCCCGAGGACTAGCAGGGGGGAAGACCCAGTACTTC. It is translated as CASSPRGLAGGKTQYF. The whole variable domain, filled in from reference TRBV28 and TRBJ2-5, reads DVKVTQSSRYLVKRTGEKVFLECVQDMDHENMFWYRQDPGLGLRLIYFSYDVKMKEKGDIPEGYSVSREKKERFSLILESASTNQTSMYLCASSPRGLAGGKTQYFGPGTRLLVL.

This sequence joins TRBV15 and TRBJ2-7; 9 bases line up with TRBD1. The CDR3 is 14 residues long. Germline CDR1 is LNHNV and CDR2 is YYDKDF (reference sequence). J lost 2 bases, V lost 5 bases, and 4 bases had no gene match. The CDR3 loop is CATSPGQGPYEQYF. CDR3 sequence (DNA): TGTGCCACCAGCCCGGGACAGGGTCCCTACGAGCAGTACTTC.

This chain connects TRBV28 to TRBJ2-1; maybe TRBD2 (6 bases). Germline values: CDR1 MDHEN, CDR2 SYDVKM. The CDR3 consists of 15 residues. V was trimmed by 1 base and J by 5 bases, leaving 12 bases between them. This chain's CDR3 is CASSLSSGGHNEQFF. The CDR3 DNA follows: TGTGCCAGCAGTTTATCTTCCGGGGGTCACAATGAGCAGTTCTTC.

The rearrangement links TRBV18 to TRBJ2-1, with D possibly TRBD1 on 6 matching bases. CDR1 is KGHSH, CDR2 LQKENI, per germline. Trimming removed 3 bases at V and 7 bases at J, with 10 bases between. The CDR3 is 13 residues long. The CDR3 DNA sequence: TGTGCCAGCTCACCCAGGGGAGTGAATGAGCAGTTCTTC. It codes for CASSPRGVNEQFF.

This sequence joins TRBV2 and TRBJ2-3; the D gene is possibly TRBD2 (7 bases). CDR1 is SNHLY, CDR2 FYNNEI, per germline. CDR3 length: 15 residues. Trimming pared 5 bases from V and 5 bases from J, leaving 17 bases between. CDR3 in amino acids: CASSWGGGSGDTQYF. In DNA form, the CDR3 reads TGTGCCAGCAGTTGGGGGGGCGGTTCAGGAGATACGCAGTATTTT.

There are a few counts of this clone. V is TRBV19 and J is TRBJ1-6, with no clear D. The V and J ends lost 4 bases and 6 bases respectively, with 13 bases between them. Germline loops: CDR1 LNHDA, CDR2 SQIVND (reference sequence). The CDR3 has 15 amino acids. The CDR3 DNA is TGTGCCAGTAGTACCCATGAAGGCGGTAATTCACCCCTCCACTTT. This sequence encodes CASSTHEGGNSPLHF.

The chain is built from TRBV6-5 and TRBJ1-6, with 7 bases that match TRBD1. CDR1 and CDR2 (germline): MNHEY, SVGAGI. J lost 9 bases, V lost 5 bases, and 7 bases had no gene match. This CDR3 is 14 amino acids long. Here the CDR3 reads CASSTRQGFSPLHF. The CDR3 DNA sequence: TGTGCCAGCAGTACCAGACAGGGTTTTTCACCCCTCCACTTT.

This clone was counted a single time. The CDR3 DNA follows: TGTGCCAGCAGTTACGGGGTAGCGGGAGGAACCTACGAGCAGTACTTC. This codes for CASSYGVAGGTYEQYF. This chain joins TRBV6-5 and TRBJ2-7, with 10 bases lining up with TRBD2. Germline loops: CDR1 MNHEY, CDR2 SVGAGI. The length of the CDR3 is 16 residues. The J segment lost 2 bases and the V segment lost 2 bases, leaving 6 bases of the junction unmatched.

V gene TRBV11-3 combines with J gene TRBJ1-1; no clear D. V was trimmed by 7 bases and J by 5 bases, leaving 11 bases between them. The germline V gene has CDR1 SGHNT and CDR2 YENEEA. CDR3 length: 12 residues. The CDR3 loop is CASNVRQTEAFF. For the CDR3, the DNA is TGTGCCAGCAACGTCAGGCAAACTGAAGCTTTCTTT.

This chain connects TRBV19 to TRBJ2-7; 7 bases are a match to TRBD1. The CDR3 runs 12 residues. Germline V CDR1 and CDR2: LNHDA, SQIVND (reference sequence). J was trimmed by 5 bases and V by 3 bases; bases with no gene match: 1. The CDR3 region is CASSITGDEQYF. Here the CDR3 DNA reads TGTGCCAGTAGTATTACAGGGGACGAGCAGTACTTC.

The V call is TRBV3-1 (or the pseudogene TRBV3-2), the J call TRBJ2-5; TRBD1 matches at 9 bases. The germline V gene has CDR1 LGHDT and CDR2 YNNKEL (reference sequence). This CDR3 is 16 amino acids long. Germline trimming cut 4 bases from V and 2 bases from J; bases unmatched to any gene: 8. CDR3 sequence reads: CASSLWDRALQETQYF. The CDR3 region has the DNA TGTGCCAGCAGCCTTTGGGACAGGGCCTTACAAGAGACCCAGTACTTC.

The chain links TRBV29-1 to TRBJ2-7; 10 bases line up with TRBD1. V trimming: 4 bases; J trimming: 7 bases; junction bases outside the gene matches: 10. This CDR3 is built from 14 residues. CDR1 SQVTM and CDR2 ANQGSEA come from the germline V gene. In DNA, the CDR3 is TGCAGCGTTGGGAGGACAGGGGGAGGATGGGAGCAGTACTTC. It yields the protein CSVGRTGGGWEQYF.

J is TRBJ2-7 and V is TRBV5-4; perhaps TRBD2 as D (6 bases). Trimming took off 5 bases at V and 2 bases at J, with 14 bases between the two ends. Germline V gives CDR1 SGHNT, CDR2 YYREEE (reference sequence). The CDR3 sequence is 14 residues long. CDR3 region: CASSRRENPYEQYF. Here the CDR3 DNA reads TGTGCCAGCAGTCGGAGGGAGAACCCCTACGAGCAGTACTTC.

The chain has TRBV3-1 (or the pseudogene TRBV3-2) and TRBJ1-4; 9 bases align to TRBD1. CDR1 is LGHDT and CDR2 is YNNKEL in the germline V gene (reference sequence). The CDR3 runs 15 residues. Losses at the gene ends were 4 bases for V and 8 bases for J; bases not matched to a gene: 8. The CDR3 loop is CASSLSTGGVEKLFF. The CDR3 coding sequence is TGTGCCAGCAGCCTTTCGACAGGGGGAGTAGAAAAACTGTTTTTT.

This chain uses TRBV14 with TRBJ2-7; D remains ambiguous. Between the trimmed V and J ends, which lost 1 base and 4 bases, there was a span of 5 bases. The CDR3 runs to 12 residues. Germline V CDR1 and CDR2: SGHDN, FVKESK. The CDR3 DNA reads as TGTGCCAGCAGCCAAGGCGGTTACGAGCAGTACTTC. The encoded protein is CASSQGGYEQYF.

The chain recombines TRBV6-9 with TRBJ1-1; no clear D gene. The V end lost 0 bases, the J end lost 3 bases, and 8 bases lay between the germline ends. The CDR3 has 14 amino acids. The V gene's germline CDR1 is MNHGY and CDR2 SVAAGI. The CDR3 sequence is CASSYSVADTEAFF. For the CDR3, the DNA is TGTGCCAGCAGTTATTCGGTAGCTGACACTGAAGCTTTCTTT.

CDR3 sequence reads: CATSTIKQFF. The CDR3, as DNA: TGTGCCACCTCTACCATTAAGCAGTTCTTC. The V gene is TRBV2, the J gene TRBJ2-1; the D is unclear. CDR3 size: 10 residues. V was pared by 10 bases and J by 11 bases, with 12 bases between. Germline CDR1 is SNHLY and CDR2 is FYNNEI.

The chain carries TRBV6-5 and TRBJ2-1; D not certain. CDR3 length: 11 residues. Germline V gives CDR1 MNHEY, CDR2 SVGAGI. Between the trimmed V and J ends, which lost 6 bases and 7 bases, there was a span of 7 bases. The CDR3 loop reads CASSRGNEQFF. CDR3 DNA: TGTGCCAGCAGCCGTGGAAATGAGCAGTTCTTC.

This clone was counted once. The same CDR3 can be traced to other DNA sequences in this sample. The gene calls are TRBV5-1 and TRBJ1-1; D might be TRBD1 (6 bases). The germline V and J ends were trimmed by 4 bases and 1 base, with 11 bases remaining between them. This CDR3 is 14 amino acids long. Germline lookup yields CDR1 SGHRS and CDR2 YFSETQ. CDR3 in DNA: TGCGCCAGCAGCCTCGACAGGCCGAACACTGAAGCTTTCTTT. It yields the protein CASSLDRPNTEAFF.

This sequence joins TRBV28 and TRBJ2-5, with D perhaps TRBD1 (6 bases). Per germline, CDR1 MDHEN and CDR2 SYDVKM. The CDR3 is 14 residues long. Trimming stripped 5 bases from V and 1 base from J, with 11 bases between. This CDR3 is CASSRTVGQETQYF. The CDR3, as DNA: TGTGCCAGCAGTCGGACAGTGGGCCAAGAGACCCAGTACTTC.